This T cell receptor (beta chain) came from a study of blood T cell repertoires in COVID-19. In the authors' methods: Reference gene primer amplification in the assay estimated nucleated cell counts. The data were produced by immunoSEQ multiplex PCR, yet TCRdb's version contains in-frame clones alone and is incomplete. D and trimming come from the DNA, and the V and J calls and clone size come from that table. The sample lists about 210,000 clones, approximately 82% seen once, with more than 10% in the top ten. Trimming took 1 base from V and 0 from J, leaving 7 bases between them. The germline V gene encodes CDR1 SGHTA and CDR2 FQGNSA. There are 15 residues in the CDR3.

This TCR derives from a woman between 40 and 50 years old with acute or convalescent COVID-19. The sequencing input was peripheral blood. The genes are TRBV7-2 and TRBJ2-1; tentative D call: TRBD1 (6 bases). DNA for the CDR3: TGTGCCAGCAGCTTAGACAGGGTCTCCTACAATGAGCAGTTCTTC. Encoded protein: CASSLDRVSYNEQFF.